One sample yielded the 29 T cell receptor beta chains listed below, sequenced in a study of blood T cell repertoires in COVID-19. TCRdb's table, derived via immunoSEQ multiplex PCR, lists solely in-frame clones and lacks some. The table records 160,000 or so clones, roughly 80% of them present only once. The specimen was peripheral blood. Source of these receptors: a man in his sixties with acute or convalescent COVID-19.

The V call is TRBV18, the J call TRBJ2-2, with D possibly being TRBD2 (6 bases). V lost 8 bases to trimming and J lost 0 bases, with 10 bases between them. The CDR3 runs to 14 residues. Per the germline V gene, CDR1 is KGHSH and CDR2 is LQKENI. CDR3 residues: CASPREPNTGELFF. The CDR3, as DNA: TGTGCCAGCCCCCGGGAGCCGAACACCGGGGAGCTGTTTTTT.

The CDR3 coding sequence is TGTGCCAGCAGCTTAAAGGGGCTAGAGAGTAGTGAGCAGTTCTTC. Translating it yields CASSLKGLESSEQFF. The chain joins TRBV7-3 to TRBJ2-1; possible D gene TRBD1, 5 bases. The CDR3 is 15 residues long. The germline CDR1 and CDR2 sequences are SGHTA and FQGTGA. The germline V and J ends were trimmed by 1 base and 9 bases, with 16 bases remaining between them.

This chain joins TRBV28 and TRBJ2-7; a weak D match, TRBD1 (6 bases). Germline values: CDR1 MDHEN, CDR2 SYDVKM. The CDR3 is 20 residues long. V lost 4 bases and J lost 1, with 29 bases in between. CDR3 bases: TGTGCCAGCAGTTCCGCCACGCAGGGGTACTTCACTAAGGGGTCCTACGAGCAGTACTTC. Its translation is CASSSATQGYFTKGSYEQYF.

The V call is TRBV4-2, the J call TRBJ2-2; maybe TRBD2 (5 bases). With 1 base removed from V and 6 bases from J, the gap between germline ends came to 15 bases. CDR3 length: 16 amino acids. The germline V gene encodes CDR1 LGHNA and CDR2 YNFKEQ. The CDR3 is CASSQVHLGRPGELFF. The CDR3 DNA reads as TGTGCCAGCAGCCAAGTGCACTTAGGGAGACCCGGGGAGCTGTTTTTT.

This clone was detected once. V is TRBV7-2 and J is TRBJ2-5; TRBD2 aligns across 9 bases. Looked up from germline, CDR1 is SGHTA and CDR2 is FQGNSA. With 4 bases clipped from V and 5 bases from J, the junction kept 8 bases outside the gene matches. This CDR3 is 15 amino acids long. The CDR3 is CASSSGTSTWETQYF. The CDR3 region has the DNA TGTGCCAGCAGCTCCGGGACTAGCACTTGGGAGACCCAGTACTTC.

J is TRBJ1-1 and V is TRBV12-3 or TRBV12-4; D is possibly TRBD1 (6 bases). V lost 5 bases, J lost 1 base, and 8 bases lay in between. This CDR3 has 13 residues. The CDR3 protein is CASSGTSNTEAFF. CDR3 DNA sequence: TGTGCCAGCAGTGGGACATCGAACACTGAAGCTTTCTTT.

J is TRBJ1-1 and V is TRBV18; the D gene is possibly TRBD1 (6 bases). CDR1 KGHSH and CDR2 LQKENI come from the germline V gene. CDR3 length: 15 amino acids. Trimming stripped 1 base from V and 5 bases from J, with 14 bases between. CDR3 protein: CASSPRAGVGTEAFF. The CDR3 DNA is TGTGCCAGCTCACCACGGGCAGGGGTGGGGACTGAAGCTTTCTTT.

The V call is TRBV9, the J call TRBJ1-1; no firm D call. Trimming took 0 bases from V and 4 from J, leaving 13 bases between them. The CDR3 loop spans 15 amino acids. Germline CDR1 and CDR2: SGDLS and YYNGEE. CDR3 residues: CASSVGTVAGTEAFF. CDR3 nucleotide sequence: TGTGCCAGCAGCGTAGGAACGGTGGCGGGCACTGAAGCTTTCTTT.

V and J are TRBV27 and TRBJ2-1; 13 positions agree with TRBD2. Germline V gene lookup returns CDR1 MNHEY and CDR2 SMNVEV (reference sequence). CDR3 length: 15 amino acids. V trimming: 5 bases; J trimming: 4 bases; junction bases outside the gene matches: 2. CDR3 nucleotides: TGTGCCAGCAGTCAACTAGCGGGGGGGTACAATGAGCAGTTCTTC. This encodes CASSQLAGGYNEQFF.

The V call is TRBV28, the J call TRBJ1-4, with D hard to call. Germline loops: CDR1 MDHEN, CDR2 SYDVKM. The V end lost 4 bases, the J end lost 7 bases, and 7 bases lay between the germline ends. The CDR3 is 12 residues long. The CDR3 loop reads CASSSRSEKLFF. The CDR3 DNA sequence: TGTGCCAGCAGTTCGAGGAGTGAAAAACTGTTTTTT.

The J gene is TRBJ2-1, the V gene TRBV10-3; D perhaps matches TRBD2 (6 bases). The germline V and J ends were trimmed by 2 bases and 0 bases, with 14 bases remaining between them. The CDR3 consists of 17 residues. Germline CDR1 is ENHRY and CDR2 is SYGVKD. The CDR3, as DNA: TGTGCCATCAGTGAGCCCTTCCGGGGGAGCTCCTACAATGAGCAGTTCTTC. It encodes CAISEPFRGSSYNEQFF.

The V call is TRBV7-9, the J call TRBJ2-1, with 11 positions matching TRBD2. Trimming cost V 5 bases and J 8 bases; bases outside gene matches: 17. CDR1 and CDR2 (germline): SEHNR, FQNEAQ (reference sequence). The CDR3 has 18 amino acids. This CDR3 reads CASSPRDRPSGGSYEQFF. The CDR3 nucleotides are TGTGCCAGCAGCCCTAGGGATCGCCCTAGCGGGGGGTCCTATGAGCAGTTCTTC.

This chain connects TRBV2 to TRBJ2-7; D gene ambiguous. Germline V gene data show CDR1 as SNHLY and CDR2 as FYNNEI. The CDR3 is 12 residues long. The V end was cut by 6 bases, the J end by 7 bases, with 13 bases between. CDR3 protein: CASRVAGREQYF. DNA of the CDR3: TGTGCCAGCAGGGTGGCAGGTAGGGAGCAGTACTTC.

The chain couples TRBV5-5 to TRBJ1-6; D gene unclear. The CDR3 is made up of 12 amino acids. Trimming shortened V by 1 base and J by 7 bases, and 3 bases separated the two germline ends. The germline CDR1 and CDR2 sequences are SGHKS and YYEKEE (reference sequence). CDR3 in amino acids: CASSLINSPLHF. The CDR3 DNA follows: TGTGCCAGCAGCTTGATAAATTCACCCCTCCACTTT. The whole variable domain, filled in from reference TRBV5-5 and TRBJ1-6, reads DAGVTQSPTHLIKTRGQQVTLRCSPISGHKSVSWYQQVLGQGPQFIFQYYEKEERGRGNFPDRFSARQFPNYSSELNVNALLLGDSALYLCASSLINSPLHFGNGTRLTVT.

This sequence joins TRBV18 and TRBJ2-7, with TRBD1 matching over 7 bases. CDR1 and CDR2 (germline): KGHSH, LQKENI. CDR3 length equals 13 residues. The ends lost 4 bases at V and 3 bases at J; junction bases unmatched: 3. CDR3 DNA: TGTGCCAGCTCACGAGGACAGGACTACGAGCAGTACTTC. Translated, it gives CASSRGQDYEQYF.

The V and J genes are TRBV6-2 or TRBV6-3 and TRBJ2-7, with a weak D call TRBD2 (7 bases). Trimming took off 5 bases at V and 2 bases at J, with 19 bases between the two ends. The CDR3 is 16 residues long. CDR1 is MNHEY, CDR2 SVGEGT, per germline. DNA for the CDR3: TGTGCCAGCAGTGACCCTGGGGGGGCCTCGACCTACGAGCAGTACTTC. The encoded protein is CASSDPGGASTYEQYF.

The sample holds one count of this clone. The chain's CDR3 is CASTRTNEKLFF. CDR3 coding DNA: TGTGCCAGCACACGGACTAATGAAAAACTGTTTTTT. The rearrangement joins TRBV11-2 to TRBJ1-4; D not certain. Germline loops: CDR1 SGHAT, CDR2 FQNNGV. This CDR3 has 12 residues. V was clipped by 7 bases and J by 2 bases, with 5 bases between them.

The chain couples TRBV18 to TRBJ2-1; TRBD1 aligns across 7 bases. V lost 6 bases and J lost 0; bases outside the gene matches: 8. The CDR3 runs 16 residues. CDR1 and CDR2 from the germline V gene are KGHSH and LQKENI. The CDR3 is CASSPTGASSYNEQFF. DNA of the CDR3: TGTGCCAGCTCCCCTACAGGGGCGAGCTCCTACAATGAGCAGTTCTTC.

As regards this clone: The identical CDR3 is also encoded by other nucleotide sequences in the sample. The chain has TRBV5-1 and TRBJ2-5, with 7 positions matching TRBD1. Germline V lookup: CDR1 SGHRS, CDR2 YFSETQ. The CDR3 totals 14 residues. Trimming cost V 4 bases and J 1 base; bases outside gene matches: 4. The chain's CDR3 is CASSLGTAQETQYF. CDR3 in DNA: TGCGCCAGCAGCCTCGGGACAGCCCAAGAGACCCAGTACTTC.

CDR3 DNA: TGTGCCAGCAGCTCCCGGGCGGGGGGGCCCCCCTCCTACAATGAGCAGTTCTTC. Protein product: CASSSRAGGPPSYNEQFF. The V call is TRBV7-6, the J call TRBJ2-1; TRBD2 aligns across 9 bases. The CDR3 consists of 18 residues. The trim removed 4 bases at V and 0 bases at J, leaving 10 bases unmatched. In germline, CDR1 is SGHVS, CDR2 FNYEAQ.

This chain uses TRBV9 with TRBJ1-2, with 9 positions matching TRBD1. V was pared by 3 bases and J by 4 bases, with 4 bases of the junction left unmatched. Germline V gene sequence: CDR1 SGDLS, CDR2 YYNGEE. The CDR3 extends over 14 amino acids. The CDR3 here is CASSAGQGFYGYTF. The CDR3 nucleotides are TGTGCCAGCAGCGCAGGACAGGGGTTCTATGGCTACACCTTC.

A word on this clone: Compared with germline, one end of the junction differs, possibly owing to a read error. The chain has TRBV4-3 and TRBJ2-5, with D possibly matching TRBD1 (6 bases). The CDR3 consists of 13 residues. Germline values: CDR1 LGHNA, CDR2 YSLEER. For the CDR3, the DNA is TGCGCCAGCAGCCCTGGGACAAAGGAGATCCAGTACTTC. It is translated as CASSPGTKEIQYF.

The CDR3 loop is CAWSVRVNTEAFF. As DNA, the CDR3 is TGTGCCTGGAGTGTTAGAGTGAACACTGAAGCTTTCTTT. The chain combines TRBV30 with TRBJ1-1; D is unclear. The CDR3 sequence is 13 residues long. The V end was cut by 0 bases, the J end by 0 bases, with 5 bases between. Germline-derived CDR1 and CDR2 are GTSNPN and SVGIG (reference sequence).

CDR3 sequence reads: CASSYSRTGFGYTF. DNA of the CDR3: TGTGCCAGCAGTTACTCGAGGACAGGGTTCGGCTACACCTTC. The chain links TRBV6-5 to TRBJ1-2, with 8 nucleotides matching TRBD1. Germline V CDR1 and CDR2: MNHEY, SVGAGI. V shed 0 bases and J 8 bases; nucleotides not matched to a gene: 5. This CDR3 region has 14 residues.

This chain connects TRBV27 to TRBJ2-7; 9 nucleotides line up with TRBD2. This CDR3 spans 15 amino acids. Germline CDR1 is MNHEY and CDR2 is SMNVEV (reference sequence). J was trimmed by 1 base and V by 6 bases; bases with no gene match: 7. DNA of the CDR3: TGTGCCAGCAGCCTAGCGCGGGGGGGTTCCTACGAGCAGTACTTC. This encodes CASSLARGGSYEQYF.

DNA for the CDR3: TGTGCCAGCAGCTTACTACTAGCGGGGTTTCTCACAGATACGCAGTATTTT. Amino acid sequence: CASSLLLAGFLTDTQYF. The V gene is TRBV5-4, the J gene TRBJ2-3; 10 nucleotides align to TRBD2. V trimming: 2 bases; J trimming: 2 bases; junction bases outside the gene matches: 8. The CDR3 sequence is 17 residues long. CDR1 and CDR2 from the germline V gene are SGHNT and YYREEE (reference sequence).

The chain is built from TRBV11-2 and TRBJ2-7; 8 bases fit TRBD2. Germline loops: CDR1 SGHAT, CDR2 FQNNGV. The CDR3 runs 17 residues. Trimming cost V 5 bases and J 0 bases; bases outside gene matches: 12. For the CDR3, the DNA is TGTGCCAGCAGCCCGAAAAAAGCGGGAGAAAGCTCCTACGAGCAGTACTTC. Protein sequence: CASSPKKAGESSYEQYF.

CDR3 loop: CASNGSGNTIYF. CDR3 sequence (DNA): TGTGCCAGTAACGGCTCTGGAAACACCATATATTTT. The chain links TRBV19 to TRBJ1-3; no clear D. Deletions cut 7 bases from V and 0 bases from J, with 4 bases between. Per germline, CDR1 LNHDA and CDR2 SQIVND (reference sequence). There are 12 residues in the CDR3.

This clone was observed a single time. The rearrangement joins TRBV15 to TRBJ1-2; D perhaps matches TRBD1 (5 bases). The CDR3 totals 13 residues. Germline V gene data show CDR1 as LNHNV and CDR2 as YYDKDF (reference sequence). With 8 bases removed from V and 3 bases from J, the gap between germline ends came to 13 bases. For the CDR3, the DNA is TGTGCCACCCGGCCGGGGGGGGACTATGGCTACACCTTC. This sequence encodes CATRPGGDYGYTF.